A selection of T cell receptor beta chains follows, all from one sample in a study of blood T cell repertoires in COVID-19. Sequencing used immunoSEQ multiplex PCR; TCRdb keeps in-frame clones, though not all of them. The data hold over 45,000 clones, with 65% to 85% observed a single time. Input material: peripheral blood. Receptors originate from a man between 60 and 75 years old with acute or convalescent COVID-19. Both conserved end residues are part of each CDR3. A D gene is named only where the DNA matches it firmly. Not every row has a clone size; where given, it reads once, few, many or a size class.

size | D | J | V | CDR3 | DNA
- | TRBD1 | TRBJ2-7 | TRBV27 | CASSLLGQGFYEQYF | TGTGCCAGCAGTTTACTTGGACAGGGGTTCTACGAGCAGTACTTC
- | - | TRBJ2-1 | TRBV19 | CASSIGSGHYNEQFF | TGTGCCAGTAGTATAGGTAGCGGCCACTACAATGAGCAGTTCTTC
- | - | TRBJ1-1 | TRBV5-1 | CASSLTPRYTEAFF | TGCGCCAGCAGCTTGACCCCCCGGTACACTGAAGCTTTCTTT
- | - | TRBJ1-6 | TRBV21-1 | CASSRTRSSYNSPLHF | TGTGCCAGCAGCAGGACTAGGAGCTCCTATAATTCACCCCTCCACTTT
- | - | TRBJ2-7 | TRBV5-1 | CASSYQGTEQYF | TGCGCCAGCAGTTATCAGGGAACCGAGCAGTACTTC
few | TRBD1 | TRBJ1-1 | TRBV27 | CASSLRPDRVFGTEAFF | TGTGCCAGCAGTTTACGCCCGGACAGGGTGTTCGGGACTGAAGCTTTCTTT
- | - | TRBJ2-7 | TRBV5-1 | CASSLDGQGYEQYF | TGCGCCAGCAGCTTGGATGGACAAGGCTACGAGCAGTACTTC
- | TRBD1 | TRBJ1-4 | TRBV6-5 | CASRGDSSVEKLFF | TGTGCCAGCAGGGGGGACAGCTCGGTAGAAAAACTGTTTTTT
- | - | TRBJ1-1 | TRBV28 | CASSPSTGGLNTEAFF | TGTGCCAGCAGCCCCTCAACGGGGGGCTTGAACACTGAAGCTTTCTTT
once | - | TRBJ2-6 | TRBV3-1/TRBV3-2 | CASSLGSPGANVLTF | TGTGCCAGCAGTCTAGGGAGTCCCGGGGCCAACGTCCTGACTTTC
- | TRBD1 | TRBJ2-7 | TRBV10-3 | CAISEIQGAGEQYF | TGTGCCATCAGTGAAATTCAGGGGGCCGGGGAGCAGTACTTC
- | TRBD1 | TRBJ1-6 | TRBV7-9 | CASSRGTGTGISSPLHF | TGTGCCAGCAGCCGAGGAACCGGGACAGGGATTTCTTCACCCCTCCACTTT
- | TRBD1 | TRBJ1-3 | TRBV10-1 | CASSEFHPLMRQGTLFKGNTIYF | TGCGCCAGCAGTGAGTTCCACCCTTTAATGAGACAGGGGACCCTTTTTAAGGGAAACACCATATATTTT
- | TRBD1 | TRBJ1-5 | TRBV6-6 | CASSPPDRGGLSNQPQHF | TGTGCCAGCAGTCCCCCGGACAGGGGGGGACTTAGCAATCAGCCCCAGCATTTT
- | TRBD1 | TRBJ1-3 | TRBV30 | CAWGGQGASGNTIYF | TGTGCCTGGGGGGGGCAGGGGGCGTCGGGAAACACCATATATTTT
- | TRBD2 | TRBJ2-1 | TRBV4-2 | CASSQVFSGGSSYNEQFF | TGTGCCAGCAGCCAAGTTTTTAGCGGGGGCTCCTCCTACAATGAGCAGTTCTTC
- | TRBD2 | TRBJ2-3 | TRBV6-5 | CASRLAPGDTQYF | TGTGCCAGTAGACTAGCCCCCGGGGATACGCAGTATTTT
- | - | TRBJ2-5 | TRBV3-1/TRBV3-2 | CASSLWTEKETQYF | TGTGCCAGCAGCCTATGGACAGAAAAAGAGACCCAGTACTTC
- | TRBD2 | TRBJ2-5 | TRBV9 | CASSVVPLAGGEETQYF | TGTGCCAGCAGCGTAGTCCCTCTAGCGGGGGGCGAAGAGACCCAGTACTTC
- | TRBD1 | TRBJ2-3 | TRBV5-1 | CASSPGQPTDTQYF | TGCGCCAGCAGCCCGGGACAGCCCACAGATACGCAGTATTTT
- | TRBD1 | TRBJ1-1 | TRBV9 | CASSRTGMNTEAFF | TGTGCCAGCAGCAGGACAGGGATGAACACTGAAGCTTTCTTT
- | TRBD1 | TRBJ1-5 | TRBV27 | CASSNLGTGLGNQPQHF | TGTGCCAGCAGCAACTTGGGGACAGGGTTGGGCAATCAGCCCCAGCATTTT
- | TRBD1 | TRBJ1-4 | TRBV5-8 | CASSLGQAGTNEKLFF | TGTGCCAGCAGCCTCGGACAGGCCGGGACTAATGAAAAACTGTTTTTT
- | TRBD2 | TRBJ2-5 | TRBV4-2 | CASSSRGGGGGQETQYF | TGTGCCAGCAGCTCCCGAGGTGGCGGGGGGGGGCAAGAGACCCAGTACTTC
- | - | TRBJ1-1 | TRBV12-5 | CASGLGGEGAEAFF | TGTGCTAGTGGTTTGGGGGGCGAGGGGGCTGAAGCTTTCTTT
- | TRBD1 | TRBJ2-1 | TRBV6-4 | CASSDRGTGGSEQFF | TGTGCCAGCAGTGATCGGGGGACAGGGGGGAGTGAGCAGTTCTTC
- | TRBD1 | TRBJ2-7 | TRBV2 | CASRHRGSSYEQYF | TGTGCCAGCAGGCACAGGGGGAGCTCCTACGAGCAGTACTTC
- | - | TRBJ1-6 | TRBV7-2 | CASSSGARNSPLHF | TGTGCCAGCAGCTCAGGGGCGCGGAATTCACCCCTCCACTTT
- | TRBD1 | TRBJ2-5 | TRBV5-4 | CASNRQGETQYF | TGTGCCTCCAATCGACAGGGGGAGACCCAGTACTTC
- | TRBD1 | TRBJ1-4 | TRBV5-5 | CASSYTGGPREKLFF | TGTGCCAGCAGCTATACAGGGGGCCCACGAGAAAAACTGTTTTTT
once | - | TRBJ1-6 | TRBV2 | CATDQGRNNSPLHF | TGTGCCACAGACCAGGGGCGGAATAATTCACCCCTCCACTTT
once | TRBD1 | TRBJ1-5 | TRBV7-6 | CASSLPAGTGALNQPQHF | TGTGCCAGCAGCCTTCCGGCGGGGACAGGGGCCCTCAATCAGCCCCAGCATTTT
- | TRBD1 | TRBJ2-5 | TRBV6-2/TRBV6-3 | CASSYSPAGGRPRTQYF | TGTGCCAGCAGTTACTCCCCGGCAGGGGGCCGCCCGAGGACCCAGTACTTC
- | - | TRBJ1-1 | TRBV12-3/TRBV12-4 | CASSFGITEAFF | TGTGCCAGCAGTTTCGGTATCACTGAAGCTTTCTTT
many | TRBD2 | TRBJ2-2 | TRBV5-1 | CASSLDSGIGELFF | TGCGCCAGCAGCTTGGATAGCGGGATCGGGGAGCTGTTTTTT
- | - | TRBJ2-5 | TRBV7-2 | CASSLKGGGTETQYF | TGTGCCAGCAGCTTAAAAGGGGGGGGGACAGAGACCCAGTACTTC
few | - | TRBJ2-3 | TRBV19 | CASSIVLTDTQYF | TGTGCCAGTAGTATCGTACTCACAGATACGCAGTATTTT
once | - | TRBJ1-1 | TRBV27 | CASWPLGGNTEAFF | TGTGCCAGCTGGCCCCTCGGAGGGAACACTGAAGCTTTCTTT
medium-sized | - | TRBJ1-2 | TRBV30 | CAWSVRGGGYTF | TGTGCCTGGAGTGTACGGGGTGGAGGCTACACCTTC
- | - | TRBJ2-3 | TRBV5-1 | CASSLEPQGGVDTQYF | TGCGCCAGCAGCTTGGAGCCCCAGGGCGGAGTAGATACGCAGTATTTT
- | - | TRBJ2-7 | TRBV19 | CASSRTVPSYEQYF | TGTGCCAGTAGCAGGACAGTTCCCTCCTACGAGCAGTACTTC
- | TRBD1 | TRBJ2-2 | TRBV24-1 | CATSDPGQGPSGELFF | TGTGCCACCAGTGATCCGGGACAGGGCCCCTCCGGGGAGCTGTTTTTT
- | - | TRBJ2-3 | TRBV6-1 | CASSEWSGSTDTQYF | TGTGCCAGCAGTGAATGGTCAGGGAGCACAGATACGCAGTATTTT
few | - | TRBJ1-2 | TRBV28 | CASSSLTEWRYTF | TGTGCCAGCAGTTCCTTGACCGAATGGAGATACACCTTC
- | - | TRBJ2-7 | TRBV29-1 | CSVDKSGQRPYEQYF | TGCAGCGTTGATAAGTCCGGACAGCGGCCCTACGAGCAGTACTTC
- | - | TRBJ2-5 | TRBV5-1 | CASSLADRSSAFQETQYF | TGCGCCAGCAGCTTGGCCGATAGGTCTAGCGCTTTTCAAGAGACCCAGTACTTC
- | - | TRBJ1-2 | TRBV2 | CASRQGVFNYGYTF | TGTGCCAGCAGACAGGGAGTCTTTAACTATGGCTACACCTTC
- | TRBD1 | TRBJ1-2 | TRBV19 | CASRTSGTGGSYGYTF | TGTGCCAGTAGAACCTCCGGGACAGGGGGCTCATACGGCTACACCTTC
- | TRBD1 | TRBJ1-5 | TRBV30 | CAWSVGTGSNQPQHF | TGTGCCTGGAGTGTAGGGACAGGGAGCAATCAGCCCCAGCATTTT
- | - | TRBJ2-1 | TRBV4-1 | CASSHVVNYNEQFF | TGCGCCAGCAGCCATGTAGTCAACTACAATGAGCAGTTCTTC
- | TRBD1 | TRBJ1-5 | TRBV20-1 | CSASRTGGFQPQHF | TGCAGTGCTAGTCGGACAGGGGGTTTTCAGCCCCAGCATTTT
- | TRBD1 | TRBJ2-5 | TRBV6-1 | CASSEGTGAETQYF | TGTGCCAGCAGTGAAGGGACAGGGGCGGAGACCCAGTACTTC
- | TRBD1 | TRBJ2-7 | TRBV27 | CASSPDRGPSYEQYF | TGTGCCAGCAGTCCGGACAGGGGGCCTTCCTACGAGCAGTACTTC
- | - | TRBJ1-1 | TRBV13 | CASSLKAGSNTEAFF | TGTGCCAGCAGCTTGAAGGCAGGGTCGAACACTGAAGCTTTCTTT